One sample yielded the 30 T cell receptor beta chains listed below, sequenced in a study of blood T cell repertoires in COVID-19 (dated by TCRdb to 2018 to 2021). The library was obtained by the immunoSEQ multiplex PCR assay. In TCRdb, the immuneACCESS table is reduced to in-frame sequences with V and J assigned. These tables do not hold every clone; where another copy was compared, an unresolved V gene accounts for under half, and the others remain unexplained. This sample holds 250,000 to 300,000 clones; under 90% were observed only once. 15% of the sample rests with the top ten. Sequencing was done on a sample of PBMCs or T cells enriched from blood (not recorded which). All receptors come from a young man who had recovered from COVID-19.

The J gene is TRBJ1-6, the V gene TRBV30, with a tentative D call TRBD1 (5 bases). This CDR3 comprises 15 residues. Germline-derived CDR1 and CDR2 are GTSNPN and SVGIG (reference sequence). V gave up 3 bases and J gave up 5 bases, with 14 bases separating them. Here the CDR3 DNA reads TGTGCCTGGAGGGCCCAAGGGGTTGATAATTCACCCCTCCACTTT. As protein: CAWRAQGVDNSPLHF.

V gene TRBV19 combines with J gene TRBJ1-5; 7 nucleotides align to TRBD1. This CDR3 has 13 amino acids. J was trimmed by 6 bases and V by 8 bases; bases with no gene match: 7. The germline gives CDR1 LNHDA, CDR2 SQIVND (reference sequence). CDR3 loop: CASQQGWAQPQHF. The CDR3, as DNA: TGTGCCAGTCAACAGGGGTGGGCTCAGCCCCAGCATTTT.

The chain couples TRBV4-2 to TRBJ2-5; 10 bases fit TRBD2. V shed 1 base and J 1 base; nucleotides not matched to a gene: 6. Germline loops: CDR1 LGHNA, CDR2 YNFKEQ. CDR3 size: 17 residues. CDR3 coding DNA: TGTGCCAGCAGCCAAGGATTACTAGCGGGAACCCAAGAGACCCAGTACTTC. It translates to CASSQGLLAGTQETQYF.

This sequence joins TRBV19 and TRBJ1-6; D gene ambiguous. Germline CDR1 is LNHDA and CDR2 is SQIVND (reference sequence). V shed 1 base and J shed 8 bases, with 12 bases lying between them. The CDR3 is made up of 15 amino acids. CDR3 region: CASSIGSGRDSPLHF. CDR3 DNA sequence: TGTGCCAGTAGTATAGGTTCGGGGAGGGATTCACCCCTCCACTTT.

The genes are TRBV5-5 and TRBJ2-1; tentatively, D is TRBD1 (6 bases). V was clipped by 6 bases and J by 14 bases, with 21 bases between them. The CDR3 runs 13 residues. Germline V gene data show CDR1 as SGHKS and CDR2 as YYEKEE (reference sequence). The CDR3 here is CASNPSNRVREFF. Written as DNA, the CDR3 is TGTGCCAGCAACCCTTCTAACAGGGTCCGAGAGTTCTTC.

This sequence joins TRBV6-4 and TRBJ2-5; 8 positions agree with TRBD2. V lost 0 bases to trimming and J lost 2 bases; unmatched junction nucleotides: 2. CDR3 length: 15 amino acids. Germline V gene data show CDR1 as MRHNA and CDR2 as SNTAGT. The CDR3 coding sequence is TGTGCCAGCAGTGACTCGAGCGGGGGTCAAGAGACCCAGTACTTC. Protein sequence: CASSDSSGGQETQYF.

The chain recombines TRBV3-1 (or the pseudogene TRBV3-2) with TRBJ2-3; TRBD2 might be the D (6 bases). Between the trimmed V and J ends, which lost 0 bases and 5 bases, there was a span of 9 bases. CDR3 length equals 14 residues. CDR1 is LGHDT and CDR2 is YNNKEL in the germline V gene (reference sequence). The CDR3 here is CASSQEGGGDTQYF. In DNA form, the CDR3 reads TGTGCCAGCAGCCAAGAGGGAGGCGGAGATACGCAGTATTTT.

The chain is built from TRBV19 and TRBJ2-2; D is possibly TRBD1 (6 bases). Trimming took off 3 bases at V and 3 bases at J, with 11 bases between the two ends. The length of the CDR3 is 15 residues. Per germline, CDR1 LNHDA and CDR2 SQIVND (reference sequence). The CDR3 DNA follows: TGTGCCAGTAGTATCCGACAGGCTTACACCGGGGAGCTGTTTTTT. It yields the protein CASSIRQAYTGELFF.

The chain carries TRBV2 and TRBJ2-5; TRBD2 matches at 7 bases. The V gene end was trimmed by 7 bases and the J gene end by 5 bases; junction bases not matched to a gene: 10. This CDR3 has 14 residues. CDR1 and CDR2 from the germline V gene are SNHLY and FYNNEI. CDR3 DNA sequence: TGTGCCAGCAAACCGGGACTAATAGTGGAGACCCAGTACTTC. Amino acid sequence: CASKPGLIVETQYF.

The chain couples TRBV28 to TRBJ1-5; 7 bases align to TRBD1. V lost 3 bases and J lost 1; bases outside the gene matches: 3. The CDR3 runs 15 residues. Germline V gene lookup returns CDR1 MDHEN and CDR2 SYDVKM. For the CDR3, the DNA is TGTGCCAGCAGTTTCACAGGGGAGAGCAATCAGCCCCAGCATTTT. It codes for CASSFTGESNQPQHF.

This chain joins TRBV27 and TRBJ2-7; 9 bases map to TRBD2. The CDR3 length is 15 residues. The V and J ends lost 0 bases and 0 bases, in that order; junction bases with no gene match: 0. Germline V gene data show CDR1 as MNHEY and CDR2 as SMNVEV (reference sequence). The chain's CDR3 is CASSLSSGGSYEQYF. The CDR3 DNA sequence: TGTGCCAGCAGTTTATCTAGCGGGGGCTCCTACGAGCAGTACTTC.

The chain links TRBV7-9 to TRBJ1-3; D may be TRBD1 (6 bases). V was pared by 2 bases and J by 2 bases, with 10 bases between. The length of the CDR3 is 15 residues. Per germline, CDR1 SEHNR and CDR2 FQNEAQ (reference sequence). Here the CDR3 reads CASSLRGLAGNTIYF. Written as DNA, the CDR3 is TGTGCCAGCAGCTTAAGGGGGTTAGCTGGAAACACCATATATTTT.

The chain couples TRBV20-1 to TRBJ1-2, with a possible D match to TRBD1 (5 bases). Trimming took 3 bases from V and 6 from J, leaving 14 bases between them. Germline CDR1 reads DFQATT; CDR2 reads SNEGSKA (reference sequence). The CDR3 totals 13 residues. Here the CDR3 reads CSASWRGGDGYTF. The CDR3 bases are TGCAGTGCTAGTTGGCGCGGGGGGGATGGCTACACCTTC.

A single count supports this clone. V is TRBV7-9 and J is TRBJ2-2, with 7 bases matching TRBD2. This CDR3 is built from 19 residues. The germline gives CDR1 SEHNR, CDR2 FQNEAQ (reference sequence). The ends lost 3 bases at V and 3 bases at J; junction bases unmatched: 16. CDR3 DNA: TGTGCCAGCAGCTTTGAAGTTAAAGTCCAGCGGGGATACACCGGGGAGCTGTTTTTT. This sequence encodes CASSFEVKVQRGYTGELFF.

The V and J genes are TRBV24-1 and TRBJ2-7; the match to TRBD1 covers 7 bases. This CDR3 comprises 13 residues. From germline, CDR1 is KGHDR and CDR2 SFDVKD. The ends lost 4 bases at V and 5 bases at J; junction bases unmatched: 4. The CDR3 DNA reads TGTGCCACCAGTGACAACAGGGGCGACGAGCAGTACTTC. This encodes CATSDNRGDEQYF.

This clone has more than one count but fewer than ten. The chain employs TRBV19 and TRBJ1-6, with D perhaps TRBD1 (6 bases). With 7 bases removed from V and 9 bases from J, the gap between germline ends came to 13 bases. CDR1 LNHDA and CDR2 SQIVND come from the germline V gene (reference sequence). The CDR3 spans 13 residues. The CDR3 sequence: CASKYDRSSPLHF. The CDR3 region has the DNA TGTGCCAGTAAATACGACAGGTCTTCACCCCTCCACTTT. Full variable domain (missing parts from reference TRBV19 and TRBJ1-6): DGGITQSPKYLFRKEGQNVTLSCEQNLNHDAMYWYRQDPGQGLRLIYYSQIVNDFQKGDIAEGYSVSREKKESFPLTVTSAQKNPTAFYLCASKYDRSSPLHFGNGTRLTVT.

The CDR3, as DNA: TGTGCCAGCAGCCCTCAATTAGCGGGAGGATCAGGGGAGACCCAGTACTTC. Protein: CASSPQLAGGSGETQYF. This sequence joins TRBV3-1 (or the pseudogene TRBV3-2) and TRBJ2-5; 10 nucleotides align to TRBD2. J lost 5 bases, V lost 4 bases, and 13 bases had no gene match. From germline, CDR1 is LGHDT and CDR2 YNNKEL (reference sequence). CDR3 size: 17 residues.

This chain connects TRBV7-9 to TRBJ1-6; 7 positions match TRBD1. Germline loops: CDR1 SEHNR, CDR2 FQNEAQ (reference sequence). After removal of 6 bases from V and 7 bases from J, the junction contained 3 bases not matched to a gene. The CDR3 loop spans 13 amino acids. The CDR3 region is CASRRDSNSPLHF. CDR3 sequence (DNA): TGTGCCAGCAGAAGGGACAGCAATTCACCCCTCCACTTT.

The chain uses TRBV11-3 and TRBJ2-3; the match to TRBD2 covers 7 bases. Germline V gene sequence: CDR1 SGHNT, CDR2 YENEEA. The CDR3 loop spans 14 amino acids. The V gene end was trimmed by 7 bases and the J gene end by 6 bases; junction bases not matched to a gene: 10. The CDR3 spells CASTSPGRQDTQYF. The CDR3 nucleotides read TGTGCCAGCACTTCCCCCGGGAGGCAGGATACGCAGTATTTT.

This clone has just a few counts. J is TRBJ1-6 and V is TRBV6-5; 10 bases line up with TRBD1. This CDR3 contains 16 residues. CDR1 is MNHEY and CDR2 is SVGAGI in the germline V gene. The V and J ends lost 4 bases and 9 bases, in that order; junction bases with no gene match: 9. DNA of the CDR3: TGTGCCAGCAGTTTGCGGGACAGGGGTTTACGTTCACCCCTCCACTTT. Its protein is CASSLRDRGLRSPLHF.

This rearrangement joins TRBV5-1 to TRBJ2-3; TRBD2 matches at 8 bases. CDR3 size: 15 residues. V was pared by 3 bases and J by 5 bases, with 8 bases of the junction left unmatched. CDR1 and CDR2 (germline): SGHRS, YFSETQ. CDR3 loop: CASSSNGGAGDTQYF. CDR3 DNA sequence: TGCGCCAGCAGCTCGAACGGGGGGGCCGGAGATACGCAGTATTTT.

The chain joins TRBV24-1 to TRBJ2-5, with D possibly matching TRBD1 (6 bases). Germline V gene data show CDR1 as KGHDR and CDR2 as SFDVKD. The germline V and J ends were trimmed by 4 bases and 5 bases, with 10 bases remaining between them. The length of the CDR3 is 13 residues. CDR3 sequence: CATSEGARETQYF. The CDR3 coding sequence is TGTGCCACCAGTGAGGGGGCCAGGGAGACCCAGTACTTC.

The rearrangement uses TRBV18 and TRBJ2-1, with 11 bases fitting TRBD2. The V segment lost 3 bases and the J segment 2 bases; nucleotides outside the gene matches: 9. The length of the CDR3 is 18 residues. Germline V gene data show CDR1 as KGHSH and CDR2 as LQKENI. This chain's CDR3 is CASSPRDFSGRAYNEQFF. Here the CDR3 DNA reads TGTGCCAGCTCACCCAGGGACTTTAGCGGGAGGGCCTACAATGAGCAGTTCTTC.

On this clone: A read error may account for a junction end that differs from germline. The V gene is TRBV5-6, the J gene TRBJ2-1; 14 bases line up with TRBD2. The CDR3 sequence is 14 residues long. Germline V gene data show CDR1 as SGHDT and CDR2 as YYEEEE. DNA for the CDR3: TGTGCCAGCAGCCCAGGAGGACTAGCGGGGGGCATACTCTTC. It is translated as CASSPGGLAGGILF.

This clone was seen only a few times. This chain uses TRBV5-6 with TRBJ2-2; D is possibly TRBD1 (5 bases). Trimming cost V 2 bases and J 1 base, with 6 bases left between them. The CDR3 extends over 14 amino acids. Germline-derived CDR1 and CDR2 are SGHDT and YYEEEE. CDR3 sequence: CASSLGVNTGELFF. CDR3 DNA: TGTGCCAGCAGCTTAGGGGTGAACACCGGGGAGCTGTTTTTT.

J is TRBJ2-1 and V is TRBV18; D possibly corresponds to TRBD2 (6 bases). Trimming cost V 3 bases and J 8 bases, with 14 bases left between them. CDR3 size: 14 residues. The germline V gene has CDR1 KGHSH and CDR2 LQKENI. CDR3 DNA: TGTGCCAGCTCACCGAACCGGGACTCCGATGAGCAGTTCTTC. Its translation is CASSPNRDSDEQFF.

V is TRBV21-1 and J is TRBJ1-2; TRBD1, the table's D call, was not compared with the DNA. TRBV21-1 is a documented pseudogene. CDR3 length equals 13 residues. The CDR3 DNA is TGTGCCAGCAGCTCGGGACAGGGGAGTGGCTACACCTTC. It is translated as CASSSGQGSGYTF.

This chain uses TRBV6-5 with TRBJ2-5; no clear D gene. CDR1 is MNHEY, CDR2 SVGAGI, per germline. The CDR3 totals 15 residues. Between the trimmed V and J ends, which lost 0 bases and 5 bases, there was a span of 13 bases. CDR3 protein: CASSYSSLVGETQYF. In nucleotides, the CDR3 is TGTGCCAGCAGTTACTCTTCCCTAGTCGGGGAGACCCAGTACTTC.

This clone came up a few times. The genes are TRBV5-5 and TRBJ1-2; no firm D call. The germline CDR1 and CDR2 sequences are SGHKS and YYEKEE (reference sequence). Trimming removed 2 bases from V and 3 bases from J, with 8 bases in between. The CDR3 consists of 13 residues. For the CDR3, the DNA is TGTGCCAGCAGCTTAGGAGCTCACTATGGCTACACCTTC. Encoded protein: CASSLGAHYGYTF.

The chain uses TRBV19 and TRBJ2-1; 10 bases align to TRBD2. The CDR3 sequence is 15 residues long. With 6 bases clipped from V and 9 bases from J, the junction kept 11 bases outside the gene matches. Germline CDR1 and CDR2: LNHDA and SQIVND (reference sequence). The CDR3 spells CASSNSPSGSFEQFF. CDR3 nucleotide sequence: TGTGCCAGTAGCAACTCTCCTAGCGGGAGTTTTGAGCAGTTCTTC.